This passage covers 8 T cell receptor beta chains from one sample sequenced in a study of CD8+ T cells in alopecia areata. Reverse transcription of extracted RNA yielded cDNA, which provided the sequencing template. The method was immunoSEQ multiplex PCR; TCRdb's version includes in-frame clones alone and lacks a portion of them. The profile shows fewer than 150,000 clones, approximately 55% of them singletons. Treatment: oral pan-JAK inhibitor, 5-10 mg twice daily. Sequences were derived from CD4+ T cells sorted from blood, sampled at week 24, from a patient treated with tofacitinib. These receptors were taken from a human donor with alopecia areata.

The chain is built from TRBV6-5 and TRBJ1-5; D gene uncertain. Trimming took 6 bases from V and 6 from J, leaving 15 bases between them. In germline, CDR1 is MNHEY, CDR2 SVGAGI. The CDR3 consists of 14 residues. The CDR3 DNA reads TGTGCCAGCAGCCTGGGCCTTGCCAGTCAGCCCCAGCATTTT. Amino acid sequence: CASSLGLASQPQHF.

The V and J genes are TRBV29-1 and TRBJ1-2; 9 bases fit TRBD1. The CDR3 totals 16 residues. The junction had 19 bases not matched to a gene; V was cut back by 6 bases and J by 8 bases. CDR1 and CDR2 from the germline V gene are SQVTM and ANQGSEA. CDR3 region: CSVNAGQGFSSGGYTF. The CDR3 DNA sequence: TGCAGCGTGAACGCGGGACAGGGATTTAGCTCGGGAGGCTACACCTTC.

The chain carries TRBV4-3 and TRBJ1-1; D gene uncertain. V lost 0 bases, J lost 11 bases, and 13 bases lay in between. Germline CDR1 is LGHNA and CDR2 is YSLEER. The CDR3 totals 13 residues. The DNA of the CDR3 is TGCGCCAGCAGCCAAGAAGGACGCAGAGTGGCTTTCTTT. It yields the protein CASSQEGRRVAFF.

This clone was found once. This chain links TRBV29-1 with TRBJ2-5; D not certain. This CDR3 is built from 11 residues. The V end lost 4 bases, the J end lost 4 bases, and 7 bases lay between the germline ends. From germline, CDR1 is SQVTM and CDR2 ANQGSEA. DNA of the CDR3: TGCAGCGTTGTACTGGGAGAGACCCAGTACTTC. Translated: CSVVLGETQYF.

As concerns this clone: One end of the junction is discordant with germline, which a read error may explain. This rearrangement joins TRBV4-1 to TRBJ2-7, with 15 bases lining up with TRBD2. The CDR3 covers 14 residues. The germline V gene has CDR1 MGHRA and CDR2 YSYEKL. CDR3 coding DNA: TGCGCCAGCAGTCGCGTCGGGACTAGCGGGGGGACAGTCTTC. Its translation: CASSRVGTSGGTVF.

The chain recombines TRBV6-5 with TRBJ2-3; no firm D call. Deletions cut 4 bases from V and 5 bases from J, with 7 bases between. CDR1 and CDR2 from the germline V gene are MNHEY and SVGAGI. The CDR3 extends over 12 amino acids. In DNA form, the CDR3 reads TGTGCCAGCAGTTTGACTGGAGATACGCAGTATTTT. It is translated as CASSLTGDTQYF.

This clone has only a few counts. This chain connects TRBV4-2 to TRBJ2-2, with D possibly being TRBD1 (5 bases). Trimming cost V 1 base and J 0 bases, with 9 bases left between them. CDR3 size: 16 residues. The germline V gene has CDR1 LGHNA and CDR2 YNFKEQ. CDR3 amino acids: CASSQGQYANTGELFF. In DNA form, the CDR3 reads TGTGCCAGCAGCCAAGGACAGTACGCGAACACCGGGGAGCTGTTTTTT.

This chain joins TRBV7-2 and TRBJ2-1; D gene uncertain. This CDR3 comprises 14 residues. The germline V gene has CDR1 SGHTA and CDR2 FQGNSA. Trimming left V 5 bases short and J 2 bases short, with 10 bases between. CDR3 loop: CASSRSATYNEQFF. The CDR3 nucleotides read TGTGCCAGCAGCCGCAGCGCGACCTACAATGAGCAGTTCTTC.